This T cell receptor beta chain appears in the sequencing data of a study of cytomegalovirus exposure and HLA in healthy donors. Study information: The approximately 120 million unique TCR beta sequences, from roughly 170 million T cells, were found by an earlier analysis.

Researchers ran the PCR with 60 Vbeta and 13 Jbeta primers. Assay: immunoSEQ multiplex PCR; the TCRdb copy retains only in-frame clones and omits some. The sample has under 150,000 clones; around 85% are singletons. Comments on this clone: Its matching antigen is unknown.

J was trimmed by 4 bases and V by 0 bases; bases with no gene match: 9. The CDR3 runs to 17 residues. Germline V gene lookup returns CDR1 SGHNT and CDR2 YYREEE (reference sequence). Findings of the study overall: The Asian-associated ancestry cluster reportedly had fewer N-insertions than the roughly 670-donor mean in a later analysis. According to the study, 180 or so TCR beta chains were cytomegalovirus-associated.

The V gene is TRBV5-4, the J gene TRBJ2-1; 8 positions match TRBD2. The sequenced material came from PBMCs. This TCR was recovered from a woman aged 45-65 years in good health and CMV-seropositive. In DNA, the CDR3 is TGTGCCAGCAGCTTGGGTTCGGCGGCGGGGGGATACAATGAGCAGTTCTTC. This translates into CASSLGSAAGGYNEQFF.